Listed below are T cell receptor beta chains from one sample, sequenced in a study of T-cell reconstitution after alpha-beta-depleted transplantation in children. TCRdb re-derived calls from the PCR reads in MiXCR, one entry per CDR3 protein. The sample holds just over 350,000 distinct CDR3 sequences, about an eighth seen once. This sample comprised PBMCs, obtained from the stem cell graft. These TCRs come from a human donor who donated a stem cell graft to a child with Fanconi anemia. Both conserved end residues are trimmed from each CDR3. A D gene is named only where the DNA matches it firmly. The size of a clone is reported for some rows only, either as once, few or many, or as a class for expanded clones.

cdr3_aa: ASRQNPDRGETQY
j_call: TRBJ2-5
v_call: TRBV2
clone_size: few
d_call: TRBD1

cdr3_aa: ASSTTGDTEAF
j_call: TRBJ1-1
v_call: TRBV5-1
clone_size: -
d_call: TRBD1

cdr3_aa: ASSLSLNYEQY
j_call: TRBJ2-7
v_call: TRBV5-1
clone_size: many
d_call: -

cdr3_aa: ASRASLGGYEQY
j_call: TRBJ2-7
v_call: TRBV12-3/TRBV12-4
clone_size: once
d_call: -

cdr3_aa: SANTERWGGNQPQH
j_call: TRBJ1-5
v_call: TRBV20-1
clone_size: many
d_call: -

cdr3_aa: ASSLDRGQQF
j_call: TRBJ2-1
v_call: TRBV11-2
clone_size: -
d_call: -

cdr3_aa: ASSSRAGGNQPQH
j_call: TRBJ1-5
v_call: TRBV11-2
clone_size: few
d_call: -

cdr3_aa: ASSLLGQGALGAKNIQY
j_call: TRBJ2-4
v_call: TRBV5-6
clone_size: few
d_call: TRBD1

cdr3_aa: ASSYGTGGVQETQY
j_call: TRBJ2-5
v_call: TRBV5-6
clone_size: many
d_call: TRBD1

cdr3_aa: ASTPGADTQY
j_call: TRBJ2-3
v_call: TRBV12-3/TRBV12-4
clone_size: many
d_call: -

cdr3_aa: ASTYDSYNEQF
j_call: TRBJ2-1
v_call: TRBV28
clone_size: -
d_call: -

cdr3_aa: ASSVGNSPLH
j_call: TRBJ1-6
v_call: TRBV6-5
clone_size: -
d_call: -

cdr3_aa: ASSPGTGYDT
j_call: TRBJ1-2
v_call: TRBV7-9
clone_size: -
d_call: TRBD1

cdr3_aa: SVGEGLETQY
j_call: TRBJ2-5
v_call: TRBV29-1
clone_size: many
d_call: -

cdr3_aa: SASFPTGYNSPLH
j_call: TRBJ1-6
v_call: TRBV20-1
clone_size: -
d_call: -

cdr3_aa: ASSPPRGQGGIETQY
j_call: TRBJ2-5
v_call: TRBV18
clone_size: -
d_call: TRBD1

cdr3_aa: ASTPGGVEAF
j_call: TRBJ1-1
v_call: TRBV6-2/TRBV6-3
clone_size: -
d_call: -

cdr3_aa: ASSMDGSSYEQY
j_call: TRBJ2-7
v_call: TRBV19
clone_size: -
d_call: -

cdr3_aa: ASSADGTDNTEAF
j_call: TRBJ1-1
v_call: TRBV11-3
clone_size: -
d_call: TRBD1

cdr3_aa: ASSLPLSSNEAF
j_call: TRBJ1-1
v_call: TRBV4-1
clone_size: -
d_call: -

cdr3_aa: ASSPSSGANVLT
j_call: TRBJ2-6
v_call: TRBV18
clone_size: -
d_call: -